This entry concerns a single T cell receptor (beta chain). This entry belongs to a study of blood T cell repertoires in COVID-19. Generated by immunoSEQ multiplex PCR, the TCRdb table keeps only in-frame clones and is missing some. The sample contains about 110,000 clones, 80% to 85% of which appear only once. Germline-derived CDR1 and CDR2 are GTSNPN and SVGIG (reference sequence). V was clipped by 1 base and J by 5 bases; unmatched bases: 0. The CDR3 runs 12 residues. This sequence joins TRBV30 and TRBJ2-5; TRBD2 agrees at 8 bases. The receptor was isolated from a human donor in a cohort sampled during active COVID-19. The sample comprised peripheral blood. The CDR3, as DNA: TGTGCCTGGAGTGGCGGGGGGGAGACCCAGTACTTC. Its protein is CAWSGGGETQYF.